A selection of T cell receptor beta chains follows, all from one sample in a study of monozygotic twins with inflammatory bowel disease. After re-calling the 5' RACE reads, TCRdb lists one entry per CDR3 protein, DNA absent. This table holds 150,000 to 200,000 distinct CDR3 sequences. The sample was blood. The receptors shown here come from a human donor with ulcerative colitis or Crohn's disease, or a healthy co-twin of an affected twin (not recorded which). The CDR3 runs from the conserved cysteine through the conserved F or W. Fields, in order: CDR3 protein, V gene, J gene.

CDR3: CASSSGLLRGKDF
V: TRBV7-9
J: TRBJ2-7

CDR3: CASSIENGPYEQYF
V: TRBV19
J: TRBJ2-7

CDR3: CSAREMSSGTQETQYF
V: TRBV20-1
J: TRBJ2-5

CDR3: CSARPTSGLSYNEQFF
V: TRBV20-1
J: TRBJ2-1

CDR3: CASSPGQGAGHSFRQETQYF
V: TRBV5-6
J: TRBJ2-5

CDR3: CASSLRLGEQYF
V: TRBV5-5
J: TRBJ2-7

CDR3: CASSRRQGATSPLHF
V: TRBV14
J: TRBJ1-6

CDR3: CASSSRQGARGSPLHF
V: TRBV7-9
J: TRBJ1-6

CDR3: CASSEQELNQPQHF
V: TRBV27
J: TRBJ1-5

CDR3: CSVEPQGAMRTEAFF
V: TRBV29-1
J: TRBJ1-1

CDR3: CASSVNPGLDEQYF
V: TRBV9
J: TRBJ2-7

CDR3: CASSYSPGAPAREQFF
V: TRBV6-2/TRBV6-3
J: TRBJ2-1

CDR3: CAWTSGQISSGANVLTF
V: TRBV30
J: TRBJ2-6

CDR3: CASSPGQGAGYGYTF
V: TRBV5-1
J: TRBJ1-2

CDR3: CASTPPRGLQNTEAFF
V: TRBV19
J: TRBJ1-1

CDR3: CASSYEREGRRPDTQYF
V: TRBV6-5
J: TRBJ2-3

CDR3: CASSAQTGWNTEAFF
V: TRBV19
J: TRBJ1-1